This is a list of T cell receptor beta chains from one sample in a study of T cells after yellow fever vaccination. TCRdb processed the 5' RACE reads anew with MiXCR; each CDR3 protein has one entry. The data hold about 220,000 distinct CDR3 sequences, with roughly 6.3% observed a single time. The starting material was CD4+ T cells sorted from PBMCs, obtained on the day of the yellow fever booster vaccination. Source of these receptors: a man aged 25-40 years who received the YFV17D yellow fever vaccine. CDR3s include the opening cysteine and the closing phenylalanine or tryptophan. Each record gives: J gene, D gene, clone size, V gene, CDR3 protein, CDR3 DNA. A D gene is named only where the DNA matches it firmly. Some rows mark clone size as missing; the rest say once, few, many or name a class of expanded clone.

j_gene: TRBJ2-1
d_gene: .
abundance: .
v_gene: TRBV12-3/TRBV12-4
CDR3aa: CASSTRHGYEQFF
CDR3nt: TGTGCCAGCAGTACGCGACACGGGTATGAGCAGTTCTTC

j_gene: TRBJ2-2
d_gene: .
abundance: few
v_gene: TRBV5-6
CDR3aa: CASSRGLDTGELFF
CDR3nt: TGTGCCAGCAGCCGGGGGTTGGACACCGGGGAGCTGTTTTTT

j_gene: TRBJ2-1
d_gene: .
abundance: many
v_gene: TRBV20-1
CDR3aa: CSAREGGGYNEQFF
CDR3nt: TGCAGTGCTAGAGAGGGCGGAGGCTACAATGAGCAGTTCTTC

j_gene: TRBJ1-4
d_gene: .
abundance: many
v_gene: TRBV5-1
CDR3aa: CASSPGGSGNEKLFF
CDR3nt: TGCGCCAGCAGCCCGGGTGGCAGCGGAAATGAAAAACTGTTTTTT

j_gene: TRBJ2-1
d_gene: .
abundance: few
v_gene: TRBV7-9
CDR3aa: CASSPVAGGTYNEQSF
CDR3nt: .

j_gene: TRBJ2-5
d_gene: .
abundance: .
v_gene: TRBV6-2/TRBV6-3
CDR3aa: CASSWADTETQYF
CDR3nt: TGTGCCAGCAGCTGGGCCGACACGGAGACCCAGTACTTC

j_gene: TRBJ2-1
d_gene: .
abundance: few
v_gene: TRBV6-1
CDR3aa: CASRIGTTGPRSYNEQFF
CDR3nt: TGTGCCAGCAGAATCGGAACCACGGGACCGCGCTCCTACAATGAGCAGTTCTTC

j_gene: TRBJ2-5
d_gene: .
abundance: many
v_gene: TRBV7-2
CDR3aa: CASSFGGAETQYF
CDR3nt: TGTGCCAGCAGCTTCGGCGGGGCAGAGACCCAGTACTTC

j_gene: TRBJ2-1
d_gene: .
abundance: few
v_gene: TRBV23-1
CDR3aa: CASSSLLPEGGDNEQFF
CDR3nt: TGCGCCAGCAGTTCCCTCCTCCCCGAGGGAGGAGACAATGAGCAGTTCTTC

j_gene: TRBJ2-2
d_gene: TRBD2
abundance: few
v_gene: TRBV20-1
CDR3aa: CSTPAGGPGELFF
CDR3nt: TGCAGTACTCCAGCGGGAGGGCCCGGGGAGCTGTTTTTT

j_gene: TRBJ2-3
d_gene: TRBD2
abundance: many
v_gene: TRBV20-1
CDR3aa: CSALAGGGTDTQYF
CDR3nt: TGCAGTGCTCTAGCGGGAGGGGGAACAGATACGCAGTATTTT

j_gene: TRBJ2-6
d_gene: TRBD2
abundance: .
v_gene: TRBV27
CDR3aa: CASRQGLAELVSGANVLTF
CDR3nt: TGTGCCAGCAGACAGGGACTAGCGGAACTGGTCTCTGGGGCCAACGTCCTGACTTTC

j_gene: TRBJ2-3
d_gene: .
abundance: many
v_gene: TRBV5-5
CDR3aa: CASSLRTDTQYF
CDR3nt: TGTGCCAGCAGCTTGCGCACAGATACGCAGTATTTT

j_gene: TRBJ2-3
d_gene: TRBD2
abundance: many
v_gene: TRBV7-2
CDR3aa: CASSLGGRLDTQYF
CDR3nt: TGTGCCAGCAGCTTAGGCGGGAGGCTAGATACGCAGTATTTT

j_gene: TRBJ2-3
d_gene: TRBD2
abundance: many
v_gene: TRBV20-1
CDR3aa: CSANSGRATDTQYF
CDR3nt: TGCAGTGCTAATAGCGGGAGGGCCACAGATACGCAGTATTTT

j_gene: TRBJ2-1
d_gene: TRBD2
abundance: many
v_gene: TRBV10-1
CDR3aa: CASSGLAGPEQFF
CDR3nt: TGCGCCAGCAGTGGACTAGCGGGACCTGAGCAGTTCTTC

j_gene: TRBJ1-5
d_gene: .
abundance: .
v_gene: TRBV7-9
CDR3aa: CASSLDHGSQPQHF
CDR3nt: TGTGCCAGCAGCCTGGACCATGGTAGCCAGCCCCAGCATTTT

j_gene: TRBJ2-2
d_gene: .
abundance: .
v_gene: TRBV4-3
CDR3aa: CASSQHAGTNTGELFF
CDR3nt: TGCGCCAGCAGCCAACACGCGGGAACTAACACCGGGGAGCTGTTTTTT